Presented here are 29 T cell receptor beta chains from one specimen sequenced in a study of blood T cell repertoires in COVID-19. The protocol was immunoSEQ multiplex PCR, while the TCRdb copy is restricted to in-frame clones and leaves out a portion. The table includes some 390,000 clones, 85% to 90% detected once. The specimen was PBMCs or T cells enriched from blood (not recorded which). The receptors come from a man aged 25 to 40 who had recovered from COVID-19.

The chain uses TRBV3-1 (or the pseudogene TRBV3-2) and TRBJ1-6, with TRBD1 identical over 9 bases. The V gene end was trimmed by 7 bases and the J gene end by 7 bases; junction bases not matched to a gene: 8. The V gene's germline CDR1 is LGHDT and CDR2 YNNKEL (reference sequence). The CDR3 covers 15 residues. This chain's CDR3 is CASTPGTGLNSPLHF. In DNA, the CDR3 is TGTGCCAGCACCCCTGGGACAGGGTTAAATTCACCCCTCCACTTT.

This sequence joins TRBV18 and TRBJ2-3; 13 nucleotides agree with TRBD2. J was trimmed by 6 bases and V by 3 bases; bases with no gene match: 3. The germline V gene encodes CDR1 KGHSH and CDR2 LQKENI. The CDR3 runs 15 residues. CDR3 region: CASSPTSGRRDTQYF. CDR3 bases: TGTGCCAGCTCACCGACTAGCGGGAGGAGGGATACGCAGTATTTT. Looking up the rest from reference TRBV18 and TRBJ2-3 gives the full variable domain: NAGVMQNPRHLVRRRGQEARLRCSPMKGHSHVYWYRQLPEEGLKFMVYLQKENIIDESGMPKERFSAEFPKEGPSILRIQQVVRGDSAAYFCASSPTSGRRDTQYFGPGTRLTVL.

The rearrangement joins TRBV10-3 to TRBJ2-3; 7 positions agree with TRBD2. The germline CDR1 and CDR2 sequences are ENHRY and SYGVKD. With 6 bases clipped from V and 4 bases from J, the junction kept 4 bases outside the gene matches. The CDR3 consists of 13 residues. The chain's CDR3 is CAISRSGADTQYF. CDR3 coding DNA: TGTGCCATCAGCCGGAGCGGGGCAGATACGCAGTATTTT.

The chain links TRBV18 to TRBJ1-1; D is undetermined. The V end was cut by 3 bases, the J end by 0 bases, with 8 bases between. Looked up from germline, CDR1 is KGHSH and CDR2 is LQKENI. The CDR3 contains 14 residues. CDR3 protein: CASSPPGVNTEAFF. The CDR3 nucleotides read TGTGCCAGCTCACCGCCGGGTGTGAACACTGAAGCTTTCTTT.

The chain recombines TRBV27 with TRBJ1-5; no reliable D call. V dropped 2 bases and J dropped 0 bases, with 17 bases sitting between them. Germline V CDR1 and CDR2: MNHEY, SMNVEV (reference sequence). The CDR3 sequence is 18 residues long. CDR3 protein: CASSLRSSPGVSNQPQHF. The DNA of the CDR3 is TGTGCCAGCAGTTTAAGGTCAAGTCCCGGGGTTAGCAATCAGCCCCAGCATTTT.

On this clone: At the DNA level, this CDR3 is encoded by other sequences in the same sample as well. The chain uses TRBV19 and TRBJ2-1, with 11 positions matching TRBD2. This CDR3 spans 14 amino acids. V dropped 8 bases and J dropped 7; count of bases not matched to a gene: 7. Germline V gives CDR1 LNHDA, CDR2 SQIVND (reference sequence). The CDR3 loop is CASSIAGGRNEQFF. CDR3 in DNA: TGTGCCAGTTCTATAGCGGGAGGGAGGAATGAGCAGTTCTTC.

This chain joins TRBV19 and TRBJ2-3; 9 bases are shared with TRBD1. The CDR3 is made up of 15 amino acids. The trim removed 6 bases at V and 4 bases at J, leaving 8 bases unmatched. Germline V gene sequence: CDR1 LNHDA, CDR2 SQIVND (reference sequence). The CDR3 loop reads CASRGPRQGADTQYF. The CDR3 DNA reads as TGTGCCAGTAGAGGGCCAAGACAGGGGGCAGATACGCAGTATTTT.

J is TRBJ1-1 and V is TRBV30, with D hard to call. Looked up from germline, CDR1 is GTSNPN and CDR2 is SVGIG (reference sequence). This CDR3 has 11 amino acids. V was pared by 3 bases and J by 5 bases, with 7 bases between. This CDR3 reads CAWRRVTEAFF. The CDR3 bases are TGTGCCTGGAGGAGGGTTACTGAAGCTTTCTTT.

The chain joins TRBV7-9 to TRBJ2-1; 8 nucleotides align to TRBD2. In germline, CDR1 is SEHNR, CDR2 FQNEAQ (reference sequence). The CDR3 runs to 16 residues. V lost 3 bases and J lost 3; bases outside the gene matches: 7. Written as DNA, the CDR3 is TGTGCCAGCAGCTTGGTGGTTAGCGGGGACTACAATGAGCAGTTCTTC. Its protein product is CASSLVVSGDYNEQFF. Full variable domain (missing parts from reference TRBV7-9 and TRBJ2-1): DTGVSQNPRHKITKRGQNVTFRCDPISEHNRLYWYRQTLGQGPEFLTYFQNEAQLEKSRLLSDRFSAERPKGSFSTLEIQRTEQGDSAMYLCASSLVVSGDYNEQFFGPGTRLTVL.

V usage is TRBV18 and J usage is TRBJ1-1; TRBD1 matches at 8 bases. V was clipped by 0 bases and J by 2 bases; unmatched bases: 5. The CDR3 is 16 residues long. CDR1 and CDR2 from the germline V gene are KGHSH and LQKENI. CDR3 nucleotide sequence: TGTGCCAGCTCACCACCGGGGACAGGTGATAACACTGAAGCTTTCTTT. Its translation: CASSPPGTGDNTEAFF.

This clone was recorded once. The chain is built from TRBV3-1 (or the pseudogene TRBV3-2) and TRBJ2-7, with D maybe TRBD2 (6 bases). V lost 4 bases and J lost 3, with 16 bases in between. The CDR3 has 15 residues. Germline V gives CDR1 LGHDT, CDR2 YNNKEL (reference sequence). CDR3: CASSPSRDSLYEQYF. The CDR3 bases are TGTGCCAGCAGCCCAAGCCGGGACTCCCTCTACGAGCAGTACTTC.

The chain employs TRBV27 and TRBJ2-7; TRBD2 aligns across 12 bases. V lost 6 bases, J lost 5 bases, and 8 bases stayed unmatched. The CDR3 has 15 residues. Germline V gives CDR1 MNHEY, CDR2 SMNVEV (reference sequence). The CDR3 loop reads CASRAGTSGSDEQYF. DNA for the CDR3: TGTGCCAGCAGAGCCGGGACTAGCGGGTCCGACGAGCAGTACTTC.

The chain joins TRBV30 to TRBJ2-3, with 7 bases matching TRBD2. The V segment lost 2 bases and the J segment 3 bases; nucleotides outside the gene matches: 14. The CDR3 is 17 residues long. CDR1 and CDR2 from the germline V gene are GTSNPN and SVGIG (reference sequence). CDR3 sequence: CAWSTGSAGVGTDTQYF. DNA of the CDR3: TGTGCCTGGAGTACGGGATCGGCGGGAGTAGGGACAGATACGCAGTATTTT. The variable domain in full, with the rest retrieved from reference TRBV30 and TRBJ2-3, is SQTIHQWPATLVQPVGSPLSLECTVEGTSNPNLYWYRQAAGRGLQLLFYSVGIGQISSEVPQNLSASRPQDRQFILSSKKLLLSDSGFYLCAWSTGSAGVGTDTQYFGPGTRLTVL.

The CDR3 loop reads CASSPGSRDGYTF. CDR3 DNA: TGTGCCAGCAGCCCGGGGTCGAGGGATGGCTACACCTTC. This chain connects TRBV12-3 or TRBV12-4 to TRBJ1-2; D is uncertain. V was clipped by 6 bases and J by 6 bases, with 14 bases between them. The CDR3 sequence is 13 residues long.

The rearrangement joins TRBV7-6 to TRBJ2-3; D is undetermined. The CDR3 is 13 amino acids. Trimming left V 11 bases short and J 2 bases short, with 14 bases between. Germline V gives CDR1 SGHVS, CDR2 FNYEAQ. For the CDR3, the DNA is TGTGCCTCGGAGCCCCCCCTCACAGATACGCAGTATTTT. Translated: CASEPPLTDTQYF. Looking up the rest from reference TRBV7-6 and TRBJ2-3 gives the full variable domain: GAGVSQSPRYKVTKRGQDVALRCDPISGHVSLYWYRQALGQGPEFLTYFNYEAQQDKSGLPNDRFSAERPEGSISTLTIQRTEQRDSAMYRCASEPPLTDTQYFGPGTRLTVL.

The CDR3 DNA is TGTGCCAGCAGCTTAGACAGGGACACTGAAGCTTTCTTT. This encodes CASSLDRDTEAFF. The chain links TRBV11-3 to TRBJ1-1; D might be TRBD1 (5 bases). The CDR3 consists of 13 residues. The germline CDR1 and CDR2 sequences are SGHNT and YENEEA. Trimming stripped 0 bases from V and 3 bases from J, with 5 bases between.

The genes are TRBV20-1 and TRBJ2-1; D possibly corresponds to TRBD2 (5 bases). This CDR3 is built from 17 residues. Trimming cost V 3 bases and J 0 bases, with 18 bases left between them. CDR1 and CDR2 (germline): DFQATT, SNEGSKA (reference sequence). The CDR3 here is CSASIGIPGNSYNEQFF. CDR3 nucleotides: TGCAGTGCTAGTATTGGGATCCCGGGAAACTCCTACAATGAGCAGTTCTTC.

The chain is built from TRBV6-4 and TRBJ2-1; 7 nucleotides line up with TRBD1. Germline CDR1 and CDR2: MRHNA and SNTAGT. Trimming removed 1 base from V and 6 bases from J; junction bases left unmatched: 9. This CDR3 is built from 16 residues. The DNA for the CDR3 is TGTGCCAGCAGTGACTTGTTAGAGGACAGGTTCAATGAGCAGTTCTTC. Translating gives CASSDLLEDRFNEQFF.

The rearrangement joins TRBV5-1 to TRBJ2-7, with TRBD1 as a possible D gene (5 bases). The CDR3 has 14 amino acids. CDR1 SGHRS and CDR2 YFSETQ come from the germline V gene. V shed 0 bases and J shed 5 bases, with 12 bases lying between them. CDR3 protein: CASSLDPGLNEQYF. The CDR3, as DNA: TGCGCCAGCAGCTTGGATCCAGGGCTCAACGAGCAGTACTTC.

The chain recombines TRBV6-5 with TRBJ1-2; 7 bases match TRBD1. V was clipped by 5 bases and J by 4 bases; unmatched bases: 4. Germline V gene sequence: CDR1 MNHEY, CDR2 SVGAGI. The CDR3 is 13 residues long. The CDR3 DNA is TGTGCCAGCAGTCGGGACAGCCTCTATGGCTACACCTTC. Protein sequence: CASSRDSLYGYTF.

The chain carries TRBV28 and TRBJ2-2, with 11 bases that match TRBD1. The J segment lost 7 bases and the V segment lost 5 bases, leaving 6 bases of the junction unmatched. Germline loops: CDR1 MDHEN, CDR2 SYDVKM. This CDR3 region has 15 residues. The CDR3 nucleotides read TGTGCCAGCAGTGCACCGGGACAGGGGGGCGGGGAGCTGTTTTTT. Translated: CASSAPGQGGGELFF.

This clone was seen just once. The chain uses TRBV29-1 and TRBJ1-1, with D perhaps matching TRBD1 (6 bases). Germline CDR1 SQVTM, CDR2 ANQGSEA. The CDR3 contains 13 residues. Trimming left V 6 bases short and J 1 base short, with 12 bases between. CDR3 DNA sequence: TGCAGCGTGCGGACAGCAAGGAACACTGAAGCTTTCTTT. Its translation is CSVRTARNTEAFF.

The chain joins TRBV2 to TRBJ2-1; tentatively, D is TRBD2 (6 bases). The V gene's germline CDR1 is SNHLY and CDR2 FYNNEI. The ends were cut back, 2 bases at V and 7 bases at J, with 18 bases in the middle. The CDR3 contains 16 residues. The CDR3 DNA reads as TGTGCCAGCAGTGAAATTCGGGGTTTGGGGGGAAATGAGCAGTTCTTC. Its translation: CASSEIRGLGGNEQFF.

V and J are TRBV29-1 and TRBJ2-7; TRBD1 matches 9 bases. V shed 5 bases, J shed 3 bases, and the junction held 8 bases outside the gene matches. The CDR3 sequence is 14 residues long. Per the germline V gene, CDR1 is SQVTM and CDR2 is ANQGSEA. The CDR3 region has the DNA TGCAGCGTTTCCAAGGACAGGGGCGTCTACGAGCAGTACTTC. It is translated as CSVSKDRGVYEQYF.

The sample holds a few counts of this clone. This chain connects TRBV2 to TRBJ2-7; D perhaps matches TRBD1 (5 bases). Trimming removed 3 bases from V and 6 bases from J, with 15 bases in between. The CDR3 is 14 amino acids. Germline V gene sequence: CDR1 SNHLY, CDR2 FYNNEI. The DNA for the CDR3 is TGTGCCAGCAGTGATGGCAGGGTGAAACCCGAGCAGTACTTC. Encoded protein: CASSDGRVKPEQYF.

This chain joins TRBV6-1 and TRBJ1-6; tentative D call: TRBD1 (6 bases). Germline V gene sequence: CDR1 MNHNS, CDR2 SASEGT. V dropped 1 base and J dropped 7 bases, with 8 bases sitting between them. The CDR3 sequence is 14 residues long. This chain's CDR3 is CASSEDRANSPLHF. The CDR3 coding sequence is TGTGCCAGCAGTGAAGACAGGGCAAATTCACCCCTCCACTTT.

The V gene is TRBV28, the J gene TRBJ1-2; 7 bases align to TRBD1. CDR3 length: 14 amino acids. CDR1 MDHEN and CDR2 SYDVKM come from the germline V gene. With 8 bases clipped from V and 7 bases from J, the junction kept 13 bases outside the gene matches. The CDR3 reads CASAGSAGGFGYTF. CDR3 nucleotide sequence: TGTGCCAGCGCCGGGTCGGCAGGGGGATTTGGCTACACCTTC.

This clone was seen more than once but under ten times. V and J are TRBV3-1 (or the pseudogene TRBV3-2) and TRBJ1-2; 9 positions match TRBD1. The V gene's germline CDR1 is LGHDT and CDR2 YNNKEL (reference sequence). The CDR3 is made up of 15 amino acids. V shed 0 bases and J 3 bases; nucleotides not matched to a gene: 2. CDR3 sequence (DNA): TGTGCCAGCAGCCAAGAGGGACAGGGTTACTATGGCTACACCTTC. Its protein product is CASSQEGQGYYGYTF.

The chain carries TRBV5-6 and TRBJ2-7; D is possibly TRBD1 (6 bases). Germline values: CDR1 SGHDT, CDR2 YYEEEE. V dropped 4 bases and J dropped 5 bases, with 13 bases sitting between them. CDR3 size: 13 residues. The CDR3 spells CASSGGRGDEQYF. The CDR3 nucleotides read TGTGCCAGCAGCGGGGGCAGGGGCGACGAGCAGTACTTC.